These T cell receptor beta chains were read from a single sample in a study of cytomegalovirus exposure and HLA in healthy donors. Profiling relied on immunoSEQ multiplex PCR, and the TCRdb table lists in-frame clones only, not all of them. The data contain roughly 130,000 clones, roughly 77% of them singletons. Source material: PBMCs. These receptor sequences come from a man younger than 45 in good health and CMV-seronegative. The CDR3 runs from the conserved cysteine through the conserved F or W. Fields, in order: clone size, V gene, J gene, D gene, CDR3 protein, CDR3 DNA. A D gene is named only where the DNA matches it firmly. Size is stated for part of the rows, as once, few or many counts, or as a class when the clone is expanded.

-	TRBV10-1	TRBJ1-1	-	CASSDRNRADTEAFF	TGCGCCAGCAGTGACAGGAACAGGGCGGACACTGAAGCTTTCTTT
few	TRBV9	TRBJ2-1	-	CASSFGTNNEQFF	TGTGCCAGCAGCTTCGGGACAAACAATGAGCAGTTCTTC
-	TRBV10-3	TRBJ2-6	-	CAISSSDIRGSGANVLTF	TGTGCCATCAGTTCGTCGGACATCCGGGGGTCTGGGGCCAACGTCCTGACTTTC
-	TRBV5-4	TRBJ2-7	TRBD2	CASSRPGTSGHEQYF	TGTGCCAGCAGTCGTCCCGGGACTAGCGGGCACGAGCAGTACTTC
-	TRBV2	TRBJ2-3	-	CASSDREDTQYF	TGTGCCAGCAGTGACAGGGAAGATACGCAGTATTTT
few	TRBV28	TRBJ2-7	TRBD2	CASSSTGGMGLAGGSSYEQYF	TGTGCCAGCAGTTCAACCGGTGGCATGGGACTAGCGGGAGGGAGCTCCTACGAGCAGTACTTC
-	TRBV7-9	TRBJ1-2	TRBD1	CASSPDRANYGYTF	TGTGCCAGCAGCCCTGACAGGGCTAACTATGGCTACACCTTC
once	TRBV5-8	TRBJ1-2	TRBD1	CASSPRTGFLTNYGYTF	TGTGCCAGCAGCCCACGGACAGGGTTTCTTACTAACTATGGCTACACCTTC
once	TRBV5-4	TRBJ2-2	TRBD1	CASSKRTGTGKAGELFF	TGTGCCAGCAGCAAACGCACCGGGACAGGGAAAGCCGGGGAGCTGTTTTTT
-	TRBV9	TRBJ2-3	TRBD2	CASSVESGGLVVTDTQYF	TGTGCCAGCAGCGTAGAAAGCGGGGGGCTCGTCGTCACAGATACGCAGTATTTT
-	TRBV18	TRBJ2-7	TRBD1	CASSPETGGVEQYF	TGTGCCAGCTCACCAGAGACAGGGGGTGTCGAGCAGTACTTC
-	TRBV28	TRBJ1-6	TRBD1	CASSKGQARNSPLHF	TGTGCCAGCAGCAAAGGACAGGCGCGGAATTCACCCCTCCACTTT
-	TRBV5-1	TRBJ2-1	TRBD2	CASSLGIYSGLAASYNEQFF	TGCGCCAGCAGCTTGGGGATCTATTCGGGACTAGCGGCGTCCTACAATGAGCAGTTCTTC
few	TRBV10-2	TRBJ2-1	-	CASSLHASSYNEQFF	TGCGCCAGCAGCCTTCACGCGAGCTCCTACAATGAGCAGTTCTTC
few	TRBV5-4	TRBJ1-2	TRBD1	CASSLAGGNYGYTF	TGTGCCAGCAGCTTGGCAGGGGGCAACTATGGCTACACCTTC
-	TRBV7-9	TRBJ1-2	TRBD1	CASSFPGTGDGYTF	TGTGCCAGCAGCTTCCCCGGGACAGGGGATGGCTACACCTTC
few	TRBV29-1	TRBJ2-1	TRBD2	CSASVGSGSHEQFF	TGCAGCGCCTCCGTGGGTAGCGGGAGCCATGAGCAGTTCTTC
once	TRBV25-1	TRBJ2-3	TRBD2	CASSEASGRVTDTQYF	TGTGCCAGCAGTGAAGCTAGCGGGAGAGTCACAGATACGCAGTATTTT
-	TRBV5-1	TRBJ2-5	TRBD1	CASSPTGRETQYF	TGCGCCAGCAGCCCGACAGGGCGGGAGACCCAGTACTTC
-	TRBV28	TRBJ2-1	TRBD2	CASTPGGGYNEQFF	TGTGCCAGCACCCCGGGAGGTGGTTACAATGAGCAGTTCTTC
-	TRBV7-9	TRBJ1-1	-	CASSLSGRTEAFF	TGTGCCAGCAGCTTATCAGGGCGTACTGAAGCTTTCTTT
-	TRBV5-1	TRBJ1-4	-	CASSPGGLEKLFF	TGCGCCAGCAGCCCCGGTGGGCTGGAAAAACTGTTTTTT
-	TRBV4-3	TRBJ2-7	-	CASSQEFPGYEQYF	TGCGCCAGCAGCCAAGAGTTCCCGGGGTACGAGCAGTACTTC
-	TRBV6-4	TRBJ2-3	-	CASSDSDTTDTQYF	TGTGCCAGCAGTGACTCGGACACAACAGATACGCAGTATTTT
-	TRBV19	TRBJ1-4	-	CASSLGTGLNNEKLFF	TGTGCCAGTAGCCTCGGGACGGGACTGAATAATGAAAAACTGTTTTTT
-	TRBV6-5	TRBJ1-1	-	CASSYQWNTEAFF	TGTGCCAGCAGTTACCAGTGGAACACTGAAGCTTTCTTT
-	TRBV28	TRBJ1-1	-	CASSPRGTEAFF	TGTGCCAGCAGTCCTCGCGGCACTGAAGCTTTCTTT
-	TRBV10-3	TRBJ1-4	-	CAISETATNEKLFF	TGTGCCATCAGTGAGACAGCAACTAATGAAAAACTGTTTTTT
few	TRBV5-1	TRBJ1-1	-	CASSSFPGIPEAFF	TGCGCCAGCAGCAGCTTCCCGGGTATCCCTGAAGCTTTCTTT
-	TRBV29-1	TRBJ1-1	TRBD1	CSVGQGDTEAFF	TGCAGCGTGGGACAGGGTGACACTGAAGCTTTCTTT
few	TRBV25-1	TRBJ2-7	-	CATRRTDYYEQYF	TGTGCCACCCGTCGGACAGACTACTACGAGCAGTACTTC
once	TRBV5-1	TRBJ2-2	TRBD2	CASATGGKNTGELFF	TGCGCCAGCGCAACGGGGGGGAAAAACACCGGGGAGCTGTTTTTT
-	TRBV6-1	TRBJ2-2	TRBD1	CASSDRGPTGELFF	TGTGCCAGCAGTGACAGGGGGCCCACCGGGGAGCTGTTTTTT
few	TRBV4-1	TRBJ1-2	TRBD1	CASSYRTGVYGYTF	TGCGCCAGCAGCTACAGGACAGGGGTCTATGGCTACACCTTC
-	TRBV25-1	TRBJ2-7	TRBD1	CASGQGSGEQYF	TGTGCCAGCGGACAGGGATCTGGCGAGCAGTACTTC
-	TRBV19	TRBJ1-1	TRBD1	CASSIRGQGAAEAFF	TGTGCCAGTAGTATTCGTGGACAGGGGGCTGCTGAAGCTTTCTTT
-	TRBV4-1	TRBJ1-4	-	CASSQVAGVNEKLFF	TGCGCCAGCAGCCAAGTTGCAGGGGTGAATGAAAAACTGTTTTTT
few	TRBV2	TRBJ2-5	TRBD2	CASSSTSGGPGLETQYF	TGTGCCAGCAGCTCGACTAGCGGGGGGCCAGGGTTGGAGACCCAGTACTTC
-	TRBV6-5	TRBJ2-7	TRBD2	CASSYRAGESQGQYF	TGTGCCAGCAGTTACCGAGCGGGAGAATCCCAAGGGCAGTACTTC
-	TRBV4-3	TRBJ2-6	TRBD1	CASSQTEGTGISGANVLTF	TGCGCCAGCAGCCAAACGGAAGGGACAGGAATCTCTGGGGCCAACGTCCTGACTTTC
few	TRBV19	TRBJ2-4	TRBD1	CASSRRDRKNIQYF	TGTGCCAGTAGTCGGCGGGACAGGAAAAACATTCAGTACTTC
once	TRBV5-1	TRBJ2-2	TRBD1	CASSAPGQGFTGELFF	TGCGCCAGCAGCGCTCCGGGACAGGGGTTCACCGGGGAGCTGTTTTTT
-	TRBV29-1	TRBJ1-2	TRBD1	CSVEPRDRGYGYTF	TGCAGCGTTGAGCCAAGGGACAGGGGATATGGCTACACCTTC
few	TRBV11-2	TRBJ2-5	TRBD1	CASSPGPGTGGLETQYF	TGTGCCAGCAGCCCGGGCCCTGGGACAGGGGGCTTGGAGACCCAGTACTTC
-	TRBV9	TRBJ2-1	TRBD2	CASSPRSTSTSNEQFF	TGTGCCAGCAGCCCCCGATCGACTAGCACGAGCAATGAGCAGTTCTTC
once	TRBV7-8	TRBJ2-7	-	CASSHENRVSYEQYF	TGTGCCAGCAGCCACGAGAACAGAGTTTCCTACGAGCAGTACTTC
once	TRBV9	TRBJ2-7	TRBD1	CASSVTGSSYEQYF	TGTGCCAGCAGCGTGACAGGGTCCTCCTACGAGCAGTACTTC
-	TRBV7-2	TRBJ1-1	TRBD1	CASSFYRGSYTEAFF	TGTGCCAGCAGCTTTTACAGGGGGTCCTACACTGAAGCTTTCTTT
-	TRBV2	TRBJ2-2	-	CASSPHRAYTGELFF	TGTGCCAGCAGTCCCCACAGGGCCTACACCGGGGAGCTGTTTTTT
-	TRBV7-9	TRBJ2-6	TRBD1	CASSLGQGARGANVLTF	TGTGCCAGCAGCTTGGGACAGGGGGCGCGTGGGGCCAACGTCCTGACTTTC
-	TRBV2	TRBJ2-3	TRBD1	CASRLQGRTDTQYF	TGTGCCAGCAGATTACAGGGGCGCACAGATACGCAGTATTTT
-	TRBV19	TRBJ2-2	TRBD1	CASSWGQTNTGELFF	TGTGCCAGTAGTTGGGGACAGACGAACACCGGGGAGCTGTTTTTT